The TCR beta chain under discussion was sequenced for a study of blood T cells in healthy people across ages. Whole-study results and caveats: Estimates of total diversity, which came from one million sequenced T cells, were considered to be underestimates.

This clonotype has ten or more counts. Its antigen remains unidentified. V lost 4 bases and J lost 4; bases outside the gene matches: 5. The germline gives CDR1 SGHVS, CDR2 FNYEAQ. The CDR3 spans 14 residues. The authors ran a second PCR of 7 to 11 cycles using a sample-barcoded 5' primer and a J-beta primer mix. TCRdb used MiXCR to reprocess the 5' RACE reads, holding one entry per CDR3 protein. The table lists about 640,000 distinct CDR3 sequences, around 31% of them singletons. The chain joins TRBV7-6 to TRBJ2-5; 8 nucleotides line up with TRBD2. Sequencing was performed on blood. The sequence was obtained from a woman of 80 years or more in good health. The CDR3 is CASSSGLGLETQYF. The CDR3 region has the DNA TGTGCCAGCAGCTCGGGACTAGGTCTAGAGACCCAGTACTTC.